Shown below are 6 T cell receptor beta chains from a single sample sequenced in a study of T cell responses to AZD1222 COVID-19 vaccine. Profiling relied on immunoSEQ multiplex PCR, and the TCRdb table lists in-frame clones only, not all of them. The data show 84,000 or so clones, about 85% seen once. The sequencing here drew on peripheral blood, taken on day 0 of AZD1222 vaccination. The receptors derive from an adult in good health.

The rearrangement links TRBV6-5 to TRBJ1-3; D call uncertain. The germline gives CDR1 MNHEY, CDR2 SVGAGI. The CDR3 is 13 amino acids. Trimming took 5 bases from V and 4 from J, leaving 9 bases between them. The CDR3 coding sequence is TGTGCCAGCAGTCGGGTATTGGGAAACACCATATATTTT. It yields the protein CASSRVLGNTIYF.

The rearrangement joins TRBV18 to TRBJ2-3; 8 nucleotides match TRBD1. This CDR3 has 16 amino acids. V dropped 5 bases and J dropped 2; count of bases not matched to a gene: 9. Germline V lookup: CDR1 KGHSH, CDR2 LQKENI. In DNA form, the CDR3 reads TGTGCCAGCTCAAAACAGGGGGACCTTCTCACAGATACGCAGTATTTT. Its translation is CASSKQGDLLTDTQYF.

The chain uses TRBV7-2 and TRBJ1-2, with a weak D call TRBD1 (5 bases). CDR1 SGHTA and CDR2 FQGNSA come from the germline V gene. The V end was cut by 5 bases, the J end by 4 bases, with 14 bases between. This CDR3 contains 14 residues. CDR3 in amino acids: CASSQGTGPYGYTF. For the CDR3, the DNA is TGTGCCAGCAGCCAGGGCACAGGCCCCTATGGCTACACCTTC.

This clone occurred once. The chain joins TRBV5-1 to TRBJ2-3, with 10 nucleotides matching TRBD2. V lost 6 bases, J lost 4 bases, and 5 bases stayed unmatched. Germline lookup yields CDR1 SGHRS and CDR2 YFSETQ. This CDR3 contains 14 residues. CDR3: CASKEREGSDTQYF. Written as DNA, the CDR3 is TGCGCCAGCAAAGAGCGGGAGGGTTCAGATACGCAGTATTTT.

J is TRBJ1-4 and V is TRBV7-9; 10 bases line up with TRBD1. Germline V gene sequence: CDR1 SEHNR, CDR2 FQNEAQ (reference sequence). After removal of 5 bases from V and 5 bases from J, the junction contained 5 bases not matched to a gene. This CDR3 comprises 15 residues. The DNA for the CDR3 is TGTGCCAGCAGCCAGACAGGGGGCGTAAATGAAAAACTGTTTTTT. Translating it yields CASSQTGGVNEKLFF.

V is TRBV25-1 and J is TRBJ2-5, with 9 bases aligning to TRBD1. This CDR3 comprises 15 residues. Germline CDR1 and CDR2: MGHDK and SYGVNS. With 1 base clipped from V and 5 bases from J, the junction kept 5 bases outside the gene matches. The CDR3 coding sequence is TGTGCCAGCAGTGAATTAGGGGACAGGGTGGAGACCCAGTACTTC. Translated: CASSELGDRVETQYF. Drawing the rest from reference TRBV25-1 and TRBJ2-5, the complete variable domain is EADIYQTPRYLVIGTGKKITLECSQTMGHDKMYWYQQDPGMELHLIHYSYGVNSTEKGDLSSESTVSRIRTEHFPLTLESARPSHTSQYLCASSELGDRVETQYFGPGTRLLVL.